These 24 T cell receptor beta chains originate from one sample sequenced in a study of blood T cell repertoires in COVID-19. Assay: immunoSEQ multiplex PCR; the TCRdb copy retains only in-frame clones and omits some. The table has approximately 91,000 clones, around four fifths seen once. The source material was peripheral blood. These receptors all come from a woman of 80 years or more with acute or convalescent COVID-19.

V gene TRBV3-1 (or the pseudogene TRBV3-2) combines with J gene TRBJ1-2; D is unresolved. Trimming removed 1 base from V and 6 bases from J, with 6 bases in between. The CDR3 covers 12 residues. Germline V lookup: CDR1 LGHDT, CDR2 YNNKEL (reference sequence). Written as DNA, the CDR3 is TGTGCCAGCAGCCAAGCACTGGATGGCTACACCTTC. Its protein is CASSQALDGYTF.

The table lists this clone with many counts. V usage is TRBV7-2 and J usage is TRBJ2-6; 9 bases line up with TRBD1. Trimming at V came to 3 bases and at J to 0 bases, leaving 9 bases not matched to a gene. The CDR3 contains 19 residues. Per germline, CDR1 SGHTA and CDR2 FQGNSA. The CDR3: CASSFFRQGVISGANVLTF. The CDR3 bases are TGTGCCAGCAGCTTTTTTAGACAGGGGGTAATCTCTGGGGCCAACGTCCTGACTTTC.

In its sample, this clone was seen a few times. The chain combines TRBV6-5 with TRBJ1-2; 8 bases align to TRBD1. There are 15 residues in the CDR3. V shed 8 bases and J 6 bases; nucleotides not matched to a gene: 14. Per the germline V gene, CDR1 is MNHEY and CDR2 is SVGAGI. CDR3 sequence: CASRSLRAGGDGYTF. CDR3 nucleotides: TGTGCCAGCCGAAGCCTACGGGCAGGGGGCGATGGCTACACCTTC.

The CDR3 region has the DNA TGTGCCAGCTCACCCGGGACAGGGAATGAAAAACTGTTTTTT. It translates to CASSPGTGNEKLFF. This chain connects TRBV18 to TRBJ1-4, with 9 bases identical to TRBD1. This CDR3 region has 14 residues. Trimming took 3 bases from V and 5 from J; bases not matched to a gene: 1. Germline V gives CDR1 KGHSH, CDR2 LQKENI. The entire variable domain, with the rest obtained from reference TRBV18 and TRBJ1-4, is as follows: NAGVMQNPRHLVRRRGQEARLRCSPMKGHSHVYWYRQLPEEGLKFMVYLQKENIIDESGMPKERFSAEFPKEGPSILRIQQVVRGDSAAYFCASSPGTGNEKLFFGSGTQLSVL.

The rearrangement joins TRBV30 to TRBJ2-3; TRBD2 matches at 12 bases. This CDR3 has 19 residues. CDR1 and CDR2 (germline): GTSNPN, SVGIG (reference sequence). V was clipped by 0 bases and J by 2 bases; unmatched bases: 12. The CDR3 DNA reads as TGTGCCTGGAGTGTACAACCCTTCACTAGCGGGGGGCCCACAGATACGCAGTATTTT. Its protein product is CAWSVQPFTSGGPTDTQYF.

The rearrangement joins TRBV18 to TRBJ1-2; 7 nucleotides agree with TRBD1. The CDR3 length is 14 residues. Germline trimming cut 3 bases from V and 8 bases from J; bases unmatched to any gene: 9. In germline, CDR1 is KGHSH, CDR2 LQKENI. For the CDR3, the DNA is TGTGCCAGCTCACCTACAGACAGGGCCAACGGCTACACCTTC. It yields the protein CASSPTDRANGYTF.

The V and J genes are TRBV6-5 and TRBJ2-7; D is undetermined. This CDR3 is 14 amino acids long. Germline V CDR1 and CDR2: MNHEY, SVGAGI. Trimming shortened V by 0 bases and J by 3 bases, and 9 bases separated the two germline ends. The CDR3 nucleotides read TGTGCCAGCAGTTACTCGAGACTCCTCTACGAGCAGTACTTC. Translated, it gives CASSYSRLLYEQYF.

The chain carries TRBV10-1 and TRBJ1-2; weak D call: TRBD1 (5 bases). Per germline, CDR1 WNHNN and CDR2 SYGVQD (reference sequence). The CDR3 is made up of 12 amino acids. V shed 8 bases and J shed 3 bases, with 10 bases lying between them. CDR3 region: CASHRSHYGYTF. Here the CDR3 DNA reads TGCGCCAGCCACAGGAGTCACTATGGCTACACCTTC.

This chain connects TRBV5-4 to TRBJ1-3, with D hard to call. CDR3 size: 16 residues. Between the trimmed V and J ends, which lost 4 bases and 0 bases, there was a span of 14 bases. CDR1 is SGHNT and CDR2 is YYREEE in the germline V gene (reference sequence). The CDR3 nucleotides are TGTGCCAGCAGCCCCGGAGGGAGGTCCTCTGGAAACACCATATATTTT. Encoded protein: CASSPGGRSSGNTIYF.

In DNA form, the CDR3 reads TGCGCCAGCAGCCCCCCGGGGGCGAGCGGGAGGAATGAGCAGTTCTTC. It translates to CASSPPGASGRNEQFF. The rearrangement joins TRBV5-1 to TRBJ2-1; 9 nucleotides match TRBD2. The CDR3 extends over 16 amino acids. The germline CDR1 and CDR2 sequences are SGHRS and YFSETQ. V lost 4 bases, J lost 7 bases, and 12 bases stayed unmatched.

V gene TRBV28 combines with J gene TRBJ2-1, with 9 bases fitting TRBD2. V lost 0 bases to trimming and J lost 6 bases; unmatched junction nucleotides: 3. The CDR3 loop spans 15 amino acids. Germline lookup yields CDR1 MDHEN and CDR2 SYDVKM. The CDR3 bases are TGTGCCAGCAGTTTATGGGGGACTAGCCGCAATGAGCAGTTCTTC. Translating it yields CASSLWGTSRNEQFF.

This clone was seen only a few times. The chain carries TRBV5-1 and TRBJ2-1, with 13 bases aligning to TRBD2. J was trimmed by 10 bases and V by 4 bases; bases with no gene match: 11. CDR3 length: 16 amino acids. Per the germline V gene, CDR1 is SGHRS and CDR2 is YFSETQ. CDR3 nucleotides: TGCGCCAGCAGCGAGGGACTAGCGGGGCCCACCGGGGAGCAGTTCTTC. Translated: CASSEGLAGPTGEQFF.

In this sample, this clone turned up a few times. The V gene is TRBV7-2, the J gene TRBJ2-7, with a possible D match to TRBD2 (6 bases). The germline V gene has CDR1 SGHTA and CDR2 FQGNSA. Trimming took 5 bases from V and 0 from J, leaving 11 bases between them. This CDR3 spans 14 amino acids. Written as DNA, the CDR3 is TGTGCCAGCAGCCCCTGGCGGGGCTCCTACGAGCAGTACTTC. Translation: CASSPWRGSYEQYF.

The CDR3 reads CASSYGQYTDTQYF. The CDR3 nucleotides are TGCGCCAGCAGCTACGGACAGTACACAGATACGCAGTATTTT. The gene calls are TRBV5-1 and TRBJ2-3, with a tentative D call TRBD1 (6 bases). The CDR3 contains 14 residues. The V end lost 3 bases, the J end lost 2 bases, and 10 bases lay between the germline ends. The germline V gene has CDR1 SGHRS and CDR2 YFSETQ.

CDR3: CASSIAAEGQPQHF. As DNA, the CDR3 is TGTGCCAGTAGTATTGCAGCAGAGGGTCAGCCCCAGCATTTT. The chain employs TRBV19 and TRBJ1-5; D is ambiguous. V gave up 3 bases and J gave up 6 bases, with 12 bases separating them. Germline lookup yields CDR1 LNHDA and CDR2 SQIVND (reference sequence). This CDR3 is 14 amino acids long.

The V gene is TRBV5-6, the J gene TRBJ1-5; maybe TRBD1 (6 bases). There are 17 residues in the CDR3. V lost 1 base and J 6 bases, leaving 20 bases between the germline ends. CDR1 is SGHDT and CDR2 is YYEEEE in the germline V gene. Written as DNA, the CDR3 is TGTGCCAGCAGCTTGTTTGGAAGAGGGGGTATCGGTCAGCCCCAGCATTTT. This gives the protein CASSLFGRGGIGQPQHF.

The rearrangement links TRBV3-1 (or the pseudogene TRBV3-2) to TRBJ1-1; D gene ambiguous. The CDR3 is 11 residues long. V shed 1 base and J shed 11 bases, with 8 bases lying between them. The germline CDR1 and CDR2 sequences are LGHDT and YNNKEL (reference sequence). Here the CDR3 DNA reads TGTGCCAGCAGCCAAGCCGCGGCCGCTTTCTTT. It is translated as CASSQAAAAFF.

The rearrangement joins TRBV19 to TRBJ1-5; 8 bases match TRBD1. Germline V gives CDR1 LNHDA, CDR2 SQIVND (reference sequence). Unmatched junction bases numbered 4, after V lost 3 bases and J lost 6 bases. CDR3 length equals 14 residues. The CDR3 here is CASSIQGAAQPQHF. CDR3 bases: TGTGCCAGTAGTATTCAGGGGGCGGCTCAGCCCCAGCATTTT. Complete variable domain (other parts from reference TRBV19 and TRBJ1-5): DGGITQSPKYLFRKEGQNVTLSCEQNLNHDAMYWYRQDPGQGLRLIYYSQIVNDFQKGDIAEGYSVSREKKESFPLTVTSAQKNPTAFYLCASSIQGAAQPQHFGDGTRLSIL.

The chain employs TRBV6-2 or TRBV6-3 and TRBJ2-7, with 8 bases that match TRBD2. This CDR3 has 16 amino acids. Looked up from germline, CDR1 is MNHEY and CDR2 is SVGEGT. Trimming cost V 0 bases and J 3 bases; bases outside gene matches: 7. The CDR3 bases are TGTGCCAGCAGTTACTCGAAGGGGCGGGGGGACTACGAGCAGTACTTC. This translates into CASSYSKGRGDYEQYF.

The chain joins TRBV21-1 to TRBJ1-2; the D segment call TRBD1 is taken from the table without a DNA check. TRBV21-1 is marked as a pseudogene. The CDR3 is 12 residues long. In DNA, the CDR3 is TGTGCCAGACCGACAGGAAACTATGGCTACACCTTC. Amino acids: CARPTGNYGYTF.

V usage is TRBV5-4 and J usage is TRBJ2-1; D might be TRBD1 (5 bases). The ends were cut back, 4 bases at V and 6 bases at J, with 14 bases in the middle. The CDR3 extends over 14 amino acids. Germline V lookup: CDR1 SGHNT, CDR2 YYREEE (reference sequence). CDR3 loop: CASSERYQGNEQFF. The CDR3, as DNA: TGTGCCAGCAGCGAGAGATATCAGGGCAATGAGCAGTTCTTC.

The chain links TRBV6-6 to TRBJ1-2, with unresolved D. Looked up from germline, CDR1 is MNHNY and CDR2 is SVGAGI (reference sequence). V lost 8 bases to trimming and J lost 3 bases, with 13 bases between them. The CDR3 has 13 amino acids. This CDR3 is CASGSREDYGYTF. CDR3 coding DNA: TGTGCCAGCGGATCTAGGGAGGACTATGGCTACACCTTC.

This clone occurred a few times. CDR3 in amino acids: CASSYLPTGGFYGYTF. The CDR3 DNA reads TGTGCCAGCAGTTACCTCCCGACAGGGGGCTTCTATGGCTACACCTTC. The rearrangement joins TRBV6-2 or TRBV6-3 to TRBJ1-2; 10 nucleotides line up with TRBD1. After removal of 2 bases from V and 4 bases from J, the junction contained 7 bases not matched to a gene. Germline values: CDR1 MNHEY, CDR2 SVGEGT. The CDR3 extends over 16 amino acids.

The chain combines TRBV7-9 with TRBJ1-2; D remains ambiguous. With 2 bases removed from V and 4 bases from J, the gap between germline ends came to 14 bases. The germline V gene has CDR1 SEHNR and CDR2 FQNEAQ (reference sequence). The CDR3 spans 15 residues. CDR3 sequence reads: CASSLFRAEGYGYTF. In DNA form, the CDR3 reads TGTGCCAGCAGCTTATTTAGGGCCGAGGGCTATGGCTACACCTTC.